This TCR beta chain appears in the sequencing data of a study of T cell changes during pregnancy in multiple sclerosis. The protocol was immunoSEQ multiplex PCR, while the TCRdb copy is restricted to in-frame clones and leaves out a portion. The sample records 50,000 or so clones, just over 90% being singletons. Unmatched junction bases numbered 5, after V lost 4 bases and J lost 0 bases. The V gene's germline CDR1 is SQVTM and CDR2 ANQGSEA. The CDR3 has 14 residues. The sequence came from a female donor with multiple sclerosis, enrolled in a pregnancy study. V gene TRBV29-1 combines with J gene TRBJ2-7; 8 bases agree with TRBD2. The sequencing used CD4+ T cells from peripheral blood mononuclear cells, collected before pregnancy. The CDR3 DNA reads as TGCAGCGTTGGCACGGGAGGGAGCTCCTACGAGCAGTACTTC. It yields the protein CSVGTGGSSYEQYF.